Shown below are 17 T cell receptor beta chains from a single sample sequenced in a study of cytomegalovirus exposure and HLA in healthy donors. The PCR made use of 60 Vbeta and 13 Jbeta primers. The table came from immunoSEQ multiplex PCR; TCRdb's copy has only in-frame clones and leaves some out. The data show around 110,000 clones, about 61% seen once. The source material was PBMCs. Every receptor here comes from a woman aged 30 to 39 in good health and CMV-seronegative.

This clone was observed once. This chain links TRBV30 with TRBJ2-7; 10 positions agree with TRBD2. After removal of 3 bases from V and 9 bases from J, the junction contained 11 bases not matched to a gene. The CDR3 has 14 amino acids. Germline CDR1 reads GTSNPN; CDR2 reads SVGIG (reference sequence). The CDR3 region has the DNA TGTGCCTGGAGCCCCCTAGCGGGGGAGGGAGGGCAGTACTTC. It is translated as CAWSPLAGEGGQYF.

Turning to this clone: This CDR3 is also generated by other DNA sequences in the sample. CDR3 protein: CASRGDNEQFF. CDR3 coding DNA: TGCGCCAGCAGGGGCGACAATGAGCAGTTCTTC. The V and J genes are TRBV10-1 and TRBJ2-1; D ambiguous. V was shortened by 6 bases and J by 5 bases, with 5 bases between the two germline ends. The CDR3 extends over 11 amino acids. Germline CDR1 reads WNHNN; CDR2 reads SYGVQD (reference sequence).

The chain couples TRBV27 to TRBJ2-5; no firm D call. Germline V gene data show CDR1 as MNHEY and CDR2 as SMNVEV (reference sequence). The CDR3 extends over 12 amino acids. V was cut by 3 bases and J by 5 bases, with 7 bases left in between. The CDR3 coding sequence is TGTGCCAGCAGTTTTATCGGGGAGACCCAGTACTTC. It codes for CASSFIGETQYF.

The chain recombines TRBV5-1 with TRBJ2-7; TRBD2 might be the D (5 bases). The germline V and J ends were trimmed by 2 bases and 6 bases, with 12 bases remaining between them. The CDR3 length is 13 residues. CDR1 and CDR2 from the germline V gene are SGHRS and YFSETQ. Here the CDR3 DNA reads TGCGCCAGCAGCTTTGGATTCGGGGTCGAGCAGTACTTC. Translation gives CASSFGFGVEQYF.

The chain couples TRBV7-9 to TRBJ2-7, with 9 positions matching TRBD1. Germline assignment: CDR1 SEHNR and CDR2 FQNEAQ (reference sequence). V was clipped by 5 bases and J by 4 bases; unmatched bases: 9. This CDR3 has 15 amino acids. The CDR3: CASSNTRQGVYEQYF. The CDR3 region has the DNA TGTGCCAGCAGCAATACAAGACAGGGGGTTTACGAGCAGTACTTC.

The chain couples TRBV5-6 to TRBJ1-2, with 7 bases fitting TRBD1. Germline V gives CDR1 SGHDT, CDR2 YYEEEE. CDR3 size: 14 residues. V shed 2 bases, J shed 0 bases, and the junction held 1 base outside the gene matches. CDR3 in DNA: TGTGCCAGCAGCTTAGGGACAGCTAACTATGGCTACACCTTC. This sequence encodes CASSLGTANYGYTF.

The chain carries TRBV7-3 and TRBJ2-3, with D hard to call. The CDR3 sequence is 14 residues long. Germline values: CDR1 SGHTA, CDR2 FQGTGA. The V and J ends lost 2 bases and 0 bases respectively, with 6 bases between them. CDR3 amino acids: CASSLDISTDTQYF. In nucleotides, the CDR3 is TGTGCCAGCAGCTTAGACATTAGCACAGATACGCAGTATTTT.

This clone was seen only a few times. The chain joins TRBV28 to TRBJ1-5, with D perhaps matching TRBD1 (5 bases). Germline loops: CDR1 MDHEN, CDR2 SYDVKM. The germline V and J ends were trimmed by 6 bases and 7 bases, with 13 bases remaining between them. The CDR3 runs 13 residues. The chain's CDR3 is CASRVGVGQPQHF. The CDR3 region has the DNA TGTGCCAGCAGAGTAGGGGTAGGGCAGCCCCAGCATTTT. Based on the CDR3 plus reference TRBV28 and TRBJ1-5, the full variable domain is DVKVTQSSRYLVKRTGEKVFLECVQDMDHENMFWYRQDPGLGLRLIYFSYDVKMKEKGDIPEGYSVSREKKERFSLILESASTNQTSMYLCASRVGVGQPQHFGDGTRLSIL.

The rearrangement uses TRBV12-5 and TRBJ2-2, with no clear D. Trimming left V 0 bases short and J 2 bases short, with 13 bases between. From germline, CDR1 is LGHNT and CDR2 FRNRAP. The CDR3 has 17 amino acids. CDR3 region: CASGLVREGGNTGELFF. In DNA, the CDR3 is TGTGCTAGTGGTTTGGTACGAGAAGGCGGAAACACCGGGGAGCTGTTTTTT.

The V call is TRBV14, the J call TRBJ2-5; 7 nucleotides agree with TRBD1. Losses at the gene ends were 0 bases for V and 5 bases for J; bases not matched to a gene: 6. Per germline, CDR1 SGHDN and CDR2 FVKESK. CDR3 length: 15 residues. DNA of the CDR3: TGTGCCAGCAGCCAAGAGACAGGGTGGATGGAGACCCAGTACTTC. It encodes CASSQETGWMETQYF.

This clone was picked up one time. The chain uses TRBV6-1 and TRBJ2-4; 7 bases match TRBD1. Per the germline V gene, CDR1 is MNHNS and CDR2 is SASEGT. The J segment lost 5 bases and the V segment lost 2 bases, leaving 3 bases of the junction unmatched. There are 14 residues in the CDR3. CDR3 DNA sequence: TGTGCCAGCAGTGAAACAGGGGCCCAAAACATTCAGTACTTC. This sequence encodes CASSETGAQNIQYF.

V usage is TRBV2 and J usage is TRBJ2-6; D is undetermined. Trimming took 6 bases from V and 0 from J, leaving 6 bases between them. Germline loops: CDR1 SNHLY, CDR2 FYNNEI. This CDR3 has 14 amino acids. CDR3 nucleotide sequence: TGTGCCAGCAGGGAGATCTCTGGGGCCAACGTCCTGACTTTC. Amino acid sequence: CASREISGANVLTF.

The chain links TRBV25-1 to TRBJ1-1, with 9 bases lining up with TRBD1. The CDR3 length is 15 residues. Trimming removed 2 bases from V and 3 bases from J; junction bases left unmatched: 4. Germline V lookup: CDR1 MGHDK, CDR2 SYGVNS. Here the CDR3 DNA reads TGTGCCAGCAGTGAAGCGGGACAGGGACACACTGAAGCTTTCTTT. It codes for CASSEAGQGHTEAFF.

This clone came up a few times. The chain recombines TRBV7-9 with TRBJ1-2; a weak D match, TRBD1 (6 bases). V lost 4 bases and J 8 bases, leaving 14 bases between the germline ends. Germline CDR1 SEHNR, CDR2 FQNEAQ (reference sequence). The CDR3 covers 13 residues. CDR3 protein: CASSSFRGQGYTF. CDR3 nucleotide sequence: TGTGCCAGCAGCTCCTTCAGGGGTCAAGGCTACACCTTC.

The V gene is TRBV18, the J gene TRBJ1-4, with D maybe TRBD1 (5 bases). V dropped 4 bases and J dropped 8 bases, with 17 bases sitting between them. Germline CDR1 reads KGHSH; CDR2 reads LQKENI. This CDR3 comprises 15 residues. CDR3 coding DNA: TGTGCCAGCTCACGAGGGACTGACTTAACCGAAAAACTGTTTTTT. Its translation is CASSRGTDLTEKLFF.

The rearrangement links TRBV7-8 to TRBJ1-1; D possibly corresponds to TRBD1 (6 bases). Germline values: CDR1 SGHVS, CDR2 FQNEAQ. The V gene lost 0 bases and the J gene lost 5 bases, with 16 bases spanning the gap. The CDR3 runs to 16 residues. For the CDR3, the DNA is TGTGCCAGCAGCTTAGCTAGGCGGGGGGCGAATACTGAAGCTTTCTTT. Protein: CASSLARRGANTEAFF. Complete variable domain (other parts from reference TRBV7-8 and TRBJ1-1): GAGVSQSPRYKVAKRGQDVALRCDPISGHVSLFWYQQALGQGPEFLTYFQNEAQLDKSGLPSDRFFAERPEGSVSTLKIQRTQQEDSAVYLCASSLARRGANTEAFFGQGTRLTVV.

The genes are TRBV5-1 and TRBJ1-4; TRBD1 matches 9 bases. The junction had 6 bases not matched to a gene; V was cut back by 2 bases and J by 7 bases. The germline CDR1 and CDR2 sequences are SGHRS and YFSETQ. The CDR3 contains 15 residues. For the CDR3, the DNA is TGCGCCAGCAGCTTTATGGGACAGGGAAGTGAAAAACTGTTTTTT. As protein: CASSFMGQGSEKLFF.